These 4 T cell receptor beta chains were sequenced from one sample in a study of identical twins. One entry per CDR3 protein results from TCRdb running MiXCR on the 5' RACE reads. Of about 700,000 distinct CDR3 sequences in the sample, 8.6% were seen once. These same data were also listed under a study on yellow fever vaccine responses in identical twins.

The sequencing input was PBMCs. Receptors originate from a woman aged 18-29 years in good health.

The rearrangement joins TRBV12-3 or TRBV12-4 to TRBJ2-1; D remains unclear. Trimming stripped 6 bases from V and 10 bases from J, with 10 bases between. This CDR3 is 11 amino acids long. The DNA for the CDR3 is TGTGCCAGCAGCCGACTCCCCGAGCAGTTCTTC. Encoded protein: CASSRLPEQFF.

The V call is TRBV28, the J call TRBJ1-1; D unresolved. Trimming removed 3 bases from V and 8 bases from J, with 10 bases in between. The germline gives CDR1 MDHEN, CDR2 SYDVKM. CDR3 length: 12 residues. In DNA form, the CDR3 reads TGTGCCAGCAGTTTGATGTCGGGGGAAGCTTTCTTT. It specifies CASSLMSGEAFF.

This clonotype was counted only a few times. The chain combines TRBV9 with TRBJ2-3, with D unresolved. V was trimmed by 4 bases and J by 4 bases, leaving 7 bases between them. Germline values: CDR1 SGDLS, CDR2 YYNGEE. The length of the CDR3 is 12 residues. In DNA, the CDR3 is TGTGCCAGCAGCCCTCAGCCAGATACGCAGTATTTT. It encodes CASSPQPDTQYF.

This clonotype was observed a few times. V and J are TRBV6-5 and TRBJ1-2; possibly TRBD1 for D (5 bases). The CDR3 is 13 amino acids. CDR1 MNHEY and CDR2 SVGAGI come from the germline V gene. Deletions cut 2 bases from V and 4 bases from J, with 8 bases between. CDR3: CASSYGALYGYTF. CDR3 nucleotide sequence: TGTGCCAGCAGTTACGGGGCCCTCTATGGCTACACCTTC.